This is a list of T cell receptor beta chains from one sample in a study of response to subunit inactivated influenza vaccine. Via MiXCR, TCRdb re-called the RT-PCR reads, giving one row per CDR3 protein. The table has 500,000 to 600,000 distinct CDR3 sequences, about 11% seen once. This sample was also put to use in a study of T cells expressing NK-cell markers.

The source was PBMCs from blood, collected on the day of vaccination. All receptors come from a man between 50 and 59 years old who received an inactivated influenza vaccine. The CDR3 runs from the conserved cysteine through the conserved F or W. Fields, in order: J gene, clone size, D gene, V gene, CDR3 protein, CDR3 DNA. D genes are given only for firm matches. Rows give clone size only sometimes, using once, few, many, or a class for an expanded clone.

j_gene: TRBJ2-1; abundance: few; d_gene: -; v_gene: TRBV6-2/TRBV6-3; CDR3aa: CASSLKGVSYNEQFF; CDR3nt: TGTGCCAGCAGTCTTAAGGGGGTCAGCTACAATGAGCAGTTCTTC
j_gene: TRBJ1-4; abundance: -; d_gene: TRBD1; v_gene: TRBV7-9; CDR3aa: CASSLDLTGGEKLFF; CDR3nt: TGTGCCAGCAGCTTAGATCTGACAGGGGGTGAAAAACTGTTTTTT
j_gene: TRBJ2-7; abundance: few; d_gene: TRBD1; v_gene: TRBV5-5; CDR3aa: CASSLGTGSPAIYEQYF; CDR3nt: TGTGCCAGCAGCTTAGGGACAGGCTCTCCGGCCATCTACGAGCAGTACTTC
j_gene: TRBJ1-3; abundance: many; d_gene: -; v_gene: TRBV7-6; CDR3aa: CASSNNRLGSGNTIYF; CDR3nt: TGTGCCAGCAGCAACAACAGGCTAGGCTCTGGAAACACCATATATTTT
j_gene: TRBJ2-2; abundance: -; d_gene: -; v_gene: TRBV6-1; CDR3aa: CASRHGTAQPGELFF; CDR3nt: TGTGCCAGCAGACACGGGACCGCCCAACCCGGGGAGCTGTTTTTT
j_gene: TRBJ2-1; abundance: few; d_gene: -; v_gene: TRBV18; CDR3aa: CASSPSLAEQFF; CDR3nt: TGTGCCAGCTCACCATCCCTAGCCGAGCAGTTCTTC
j_gene: TRBJ2-5; abundance: -; d_gene: -; v_gene: TRBV6-1; CDR3aa: CASSEMAETQYF; CDR3nt: TGTGCCAGCAGTGAGATGGCTGAGACCCAGTACTTC
j_gene: TRBJ2-3; abundance: few; d_gene: -; v_gene: TRBV7-8; CDR3aa: CASSLATRSTDTQYF; CDR3nt: TGTGCCAGCAGCTTAGCGACGCGGAGCACAGATACGCAGTATTTT
j_gene: TRBJ2-7; abundance: many; d_gene: -; v_gene: TRBV3-1; CDR3aa: CASSLLCPSYEQYF; CDR3nt: TGTGCCAGCAGCCTTCTCTGCCCTTCCTACGAGCAGTACTTC
j_gene: TRBJ2-7; abundance: -; d_gene: -; v_gene: TRBV5-2; CDR3aa: CAMGLGLLCEQYF; CDR3nt: TGTGCCATGGGCCTCGGGCTCCTCTGCGAGCAGTACTTC
j_gene: TRBJ2-7; abundance: many; d_gene: -; v_gene: TRBV28; CDR3aa: CASSFGVYEQYF; CDR3nt: TGTGCCAGCAGTTTTGGGGTCTACGAGCAGTACTTC
j_gene: TRBJ1-5; abundance: many; d_gene: TRBD1; v_gene: TRBV6-1; CDR3aa: CATRQGGNQPQHF; CDR3nt: TGTGCCACAAGACAGGGGGGGAATCAGCCCCAGCATTTT
j_gene: TRBJ2-4; abundance: -; d_gene: -; v_gene: TRBV7-9; CDR3aa: CASSPKPGLAKNIQYF; CDR3nt: TGTGCCAGCAGCCCGAAACCGGGGCTAGCCAAAAACATTCAGTACTTC
j_gene: TRBJ1-4; abundance: -; d_gene: TRBD1; v_gene: TRBV5-1; CDR3aa: CASSWGQNNEKLFF; CDR3nt: TGCGCCAGCAGCTGGGGACAGAATAATGAAAAACTGTTTTTT
j_gene: TRBJ2-1; abundance: few; d_gene: -; v_gene: TRBV6-2/TRBV6-3; CDR3aa: CASSPPGLNSNEQFF; CDR3nt: TGTGCCAGCAGTCCTCCGGGCCTGAATTCTAATGAGCAGTTCTTC
j_gene: TRBJ1-2; abundance: -; d_gene: -; v_gene: TRBV5-1; CDR3aa: CASSDGPTIDYGYTF; CDR3nt: TGCGCCAGCAGCGACGGACCTACAATTGACTATGGCTACACCTTC
j_gene: TRBJ2-7; abundance: -; d_gene: -; v_gene: TRBV20-1; CDR3aa: CSARGLHSYEQYF; CDR3nt: TGCAGTGCTAGAGGCCTTCACTCCTACGAGCAGTACTTC
j_gene: TRBJ2-3; abundance: -; d_gene: -; v_gene: TRBV15; CDR3aa: CATSRGGAESTDTQYF; CDR3nt: TGTGCCACCAGCAGAGGGGGAGCGGAGAGCACAGATACGCAGTATTTT
j_gene: TRBJ2-7; abundance: few; d_gene: TRBD2; v_gene: TRBV6-1; CDR3aa: CASSESGASFEQYF; CDR3nt: TGTGCCAGCAGTGAGAGCGGGGCATCTTTCGAGCAGTACTTC
j_gene: TRBJ2-5; abundance: -; d_gene: TRBD2; v_gene: TRBV18; CDR3aa: CASSQGTSETQYF; CDR3nt: TGTGCCAGCTCACAGGGGACTAGCGAGACCCAGTACTTC
j_gene: TRBJ1-4; abundance: few; d_gene: TRBD1; v_gene: TRBV6-5; CDR3aa: CASSWGQGGGRLGEKLFF; CDR3nt: TGTGCCAGCAGTTGGGGACAGGGTGGGGGTAGATTAGGGGAAAAACTGTTTTTT
j_gene: TRBJ1-2; abundance: few; d_gene: -; v_gene: TRBV7-2; CDR3aa: CASSLVGSGSYGYTF; CDR3nt: TGTGCCAGCAGCTTAGTTGGGTCAGGTTCCTATGGCTACACCTTC
j_gene: TRBJ1-5; abundance: -; d_gene: TRBD1; v_gene: TRBV27; CDR3aa: CASSTAGTGSQPQHF; CDR3nt: TGTGCCAGCAGTACCGCCGGGACAGGGTCCCAGCCCCAGCATTTT
j_gene: TRBJ2-5; abundance: -; d_gene: TRBD1; v_gene: TRBV5-1; CDR3aa: CASSGGQAQLTQYF; CDR3nt: TGCGCCAGCAGCGGGGGACAGGCTCAACTGACCCAGTACTTC
j_gene: TRBJ2-5; abundance: few; d_gene: TRBD1; v_gene: TRBV28; CDR3aa: CASRTGGLETQYF; CDR3nt: TGTGCCAGCAGGACAGGGGGCCTGGAGACCCAGTACTTC
j_gene: TRBJ2-7; abundance: many; d_gene: -; v_gene: TRBV7-2; CDR3aa: CASSLEQYSYEQYF; CDR3nt: TGTGCCAGCAGCTTAGAACAGTACTCCTACGAGCAGTACTTC
j_gene: TRBJ2-7; abundance: -; d_gene: -; v_gene: TRBV9; CDR3aa: CASSPTAASYEQYF; CDR3nt: TGTGCCAGCAGCCCAACTGCGGCCTCCTACGAGCAGTACTTC
j_gene: TRBJ2-2; abundance: few; d_gene: TRBD2; v_gene: TRBV5-1; CDR3aa: CASSLALAGDSTGELFF; CDR3nt: TGCGCCAGCAGCTTGGCCCTAGCGGGAGACAGCACCGGGGAGCTGTTTTTT
j_gene: TRBJ1-2; abundance: -; d_gene: -; v_gene: TRBV5-1; CDR3aa: CASREFPVANYGYTF; CDR3nt: TGCGCCAGCAGGGAATTCCCGGTGGCGAACTATGGCTACACCTTC
j_gene: TRBJ1-5; abundance: few; d_gene: TRBD1; v_gene: TRBV20-1; CDR3aa: CSARSDREVALYSNQPQHF; CDR3nt: TGCAGTGCTAGATCAGACAGGGAGGTGGCCTTATATAGCAATCAGCCCCAGCATTTT
j_gene: TRBJ2-7; abundance: many; d_gene: -; v_gene: TRBV2; CDR3aa: CASRYTRGEQYF; CDR3nt: TGTGCCAGCAGGTATACTAGAGGCGAGCAGTACTTC
j_gene: TRBJ1-5; abundance: many; d_gene: -; v_gene: TRBV5-5; CDR3aa: CASSLVGGNQPQHF; CDR3nt: TGTGCCAGCAGCTTGGTAGGGGGCAATCAGCCCCAGCATTTT
j_gene: TRBJ2-2; abundance: -; d_gene: TRBD2; v_gene: TRBV4-3; CDR3aa: CASSPMGLAGITGELFF; CDR3nt: TGCGCCAGCAGCCCCATGGGACTAGCGGGAATCACCGGGGAGCTGTTTTTT
j_gene: TRBJ2-5; abundance: -; d_gene: -; v_gene: TRBV20-1; CDR3aa: CSAQDMVETQYF; CDR3nt: TGCAGTGCTCAGGACATGGTGGAGACCCAGTACTTC
j_gene: TRBJ2-2; abundance: -; d_gene: -; v_gene: TRBV29-1; CDR3aa: CSGGSVGELFF; CDR3nt: TGCAGCGGGGGAAGCGTCGGTGAGCTGTTTTTT
j_gene: TRBJ2-3; abundance: few; d_gene: -; v_gene: TRBV4-1; CDR3aa: CASSQEGTGGPDTQYF; CDR3nt: TGCGCCAGCAGCCAAGAGGGCACCGGGGGCCCAGATACGCAGTATTTT
j_gene: TRBJ1-1; abundance: few; d_gene: -; v_gene: TRBV7-2; CDR3aa: CASSLVGLGTEAFF; CDR3nt: TGTGCCAGCAGCTTAGTTGGGCTGGGGACTGAAGCTTTCTTT
j_gene: TRBJ2-3; abundance: many; d_gene: TRBD2; v_gene: TRBV2; CDR3aa: CASSLAGGVDTQYF; CDR3nt: TGTGCCAGCAGCCTAGCGGGAGGCGTAGATACGCAGTATTTT
j_gene: TRBJ2-1; abundance: -; d_gene: -; v_gene: TRBV7-9; CDR3aa: CASSLGRSLYNEQFF; CDR3nt: TGTGCCAGCAGCTTAGGACGCTCACTCTACAATGAGCAGTTCTTC
j_gene: TRBJ2-2; abundance: -; d_gene: TRBD2; v_gene: TRBV24-1; CDR3aa: CATSVMAGDSNTGELFF; CDR3nt: TGTGCCACCAGTGTTATGGCGGGGGATTCGAACACCGGGGAGCTGTTTTTT
j_gene: TRBJ2-3; abundance: -; d_gene: TRBD2; v_gene: TRBV10-3; CDR3aa: CAITASGDTDTQYF; CDR3nt: TGTGCCATCACAGCTAGCGGGGACACAGATACGCAGTATTTT